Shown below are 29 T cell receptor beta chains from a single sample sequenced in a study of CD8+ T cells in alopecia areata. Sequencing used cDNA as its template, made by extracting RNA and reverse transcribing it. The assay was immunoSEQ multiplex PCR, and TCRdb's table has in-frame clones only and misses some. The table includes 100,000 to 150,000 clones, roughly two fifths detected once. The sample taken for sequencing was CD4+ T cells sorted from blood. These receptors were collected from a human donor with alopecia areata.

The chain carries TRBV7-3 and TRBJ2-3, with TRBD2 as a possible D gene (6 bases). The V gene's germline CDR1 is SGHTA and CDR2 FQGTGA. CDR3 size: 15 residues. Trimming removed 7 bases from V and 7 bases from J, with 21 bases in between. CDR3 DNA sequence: TGTGCCAGCATCGGCGCGGGGCCACGCTCTAATACGCAGTATTTT. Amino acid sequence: CASIGAGPRSNTQYF.

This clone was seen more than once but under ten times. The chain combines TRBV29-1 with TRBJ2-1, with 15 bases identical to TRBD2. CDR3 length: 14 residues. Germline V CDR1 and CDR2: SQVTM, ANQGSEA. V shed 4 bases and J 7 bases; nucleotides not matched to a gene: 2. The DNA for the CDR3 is TGCAGCGTTGGTGGGACTAGCGGGAGGAATGAGCAGTTCTTC. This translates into CSVGGTSGRNEQFF.

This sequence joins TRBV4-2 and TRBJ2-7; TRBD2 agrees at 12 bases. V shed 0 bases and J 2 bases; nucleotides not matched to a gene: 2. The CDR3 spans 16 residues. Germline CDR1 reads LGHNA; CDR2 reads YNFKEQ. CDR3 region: CASSQDGLAGTYEQYF. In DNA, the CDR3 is TGTGCCAGCAGCCAAGATGGACTAGCGGGAACCTACGAGCAGTACTTC.

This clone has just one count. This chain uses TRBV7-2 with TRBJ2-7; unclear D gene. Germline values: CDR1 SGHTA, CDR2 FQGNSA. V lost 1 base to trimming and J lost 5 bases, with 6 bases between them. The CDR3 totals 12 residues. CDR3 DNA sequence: TGTGCCAGCAGCTTAGTTTCCCACGAGCAGTACTTC. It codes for CASSLVSHEQYF.

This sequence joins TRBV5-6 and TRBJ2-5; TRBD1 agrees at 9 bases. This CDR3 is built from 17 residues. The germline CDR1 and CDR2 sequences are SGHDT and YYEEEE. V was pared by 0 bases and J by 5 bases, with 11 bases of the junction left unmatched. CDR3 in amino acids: CASSLALGQGVRETQYF. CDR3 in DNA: TGTGCCAGCAGCTTGGCGTTGGGACAGGGTGTTCGGGAGACCCAGTACTTC.

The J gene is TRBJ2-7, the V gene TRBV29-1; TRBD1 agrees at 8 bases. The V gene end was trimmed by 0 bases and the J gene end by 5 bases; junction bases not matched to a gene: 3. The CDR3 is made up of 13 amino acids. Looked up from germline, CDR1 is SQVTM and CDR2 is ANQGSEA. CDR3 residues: CSVEDRGQNEQYF. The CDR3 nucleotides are TGCAGCGTTGAAGACAGGGGGCAGAACGAGCAGTACTTC.

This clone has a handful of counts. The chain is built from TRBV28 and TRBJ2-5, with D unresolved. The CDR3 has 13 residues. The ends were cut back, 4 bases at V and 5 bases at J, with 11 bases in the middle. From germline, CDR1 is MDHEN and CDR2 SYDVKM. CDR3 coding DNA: TGTGCCAGCAGTTGGGCGCGCAGGGAGACCCAGTACTTC. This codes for CASSWARRETQYF.

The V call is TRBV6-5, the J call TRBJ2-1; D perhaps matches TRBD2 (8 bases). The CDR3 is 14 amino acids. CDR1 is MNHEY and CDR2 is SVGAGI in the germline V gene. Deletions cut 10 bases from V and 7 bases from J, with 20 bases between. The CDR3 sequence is CAIGRGPGGNEQFF. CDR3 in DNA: TGTGCCATCGGGAGGGGGCCGGGAGGAAATGAGCAGTTCTTC.

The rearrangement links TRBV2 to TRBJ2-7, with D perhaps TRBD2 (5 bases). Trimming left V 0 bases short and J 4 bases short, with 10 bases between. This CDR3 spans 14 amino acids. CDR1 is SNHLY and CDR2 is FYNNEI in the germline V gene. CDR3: CASSEARVSYEQYF. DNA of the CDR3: TGTGCCAGCAGTGAAGCGCGGGTCTCTTACGAGCAGTACTTC.

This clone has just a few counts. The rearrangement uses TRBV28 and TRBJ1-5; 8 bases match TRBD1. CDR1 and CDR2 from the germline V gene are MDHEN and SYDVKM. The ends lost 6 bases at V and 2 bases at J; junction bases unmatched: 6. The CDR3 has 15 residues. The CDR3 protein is CASSSDRVGNQPQHF. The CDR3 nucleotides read TGTGCCAGCAGCTCGGACAGGGTCGGCAATCAGCCCCAGCATTTT.

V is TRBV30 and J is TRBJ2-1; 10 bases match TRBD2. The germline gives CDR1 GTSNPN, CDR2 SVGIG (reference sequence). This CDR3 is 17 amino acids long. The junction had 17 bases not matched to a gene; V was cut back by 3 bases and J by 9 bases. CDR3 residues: CAWRPLLAGVSWGEQFF. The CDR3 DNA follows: TGTGCCTGGAGGCCTCTGCTAGCGGGAGTTTCTTGGGGTGAGCAGTTCTTC.

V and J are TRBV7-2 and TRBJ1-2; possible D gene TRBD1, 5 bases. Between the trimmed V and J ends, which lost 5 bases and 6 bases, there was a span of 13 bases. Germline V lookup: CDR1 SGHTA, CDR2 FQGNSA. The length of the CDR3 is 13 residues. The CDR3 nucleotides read TGTGCCAGCAGCCCGAGGAGGGGCGATGGCTACACCTTC. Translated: CASSPRRGDGYTF.

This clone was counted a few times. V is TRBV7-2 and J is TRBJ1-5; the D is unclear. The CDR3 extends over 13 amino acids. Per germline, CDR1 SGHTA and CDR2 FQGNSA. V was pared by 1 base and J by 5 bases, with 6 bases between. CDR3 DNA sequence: TGTGCCAGCAGCTTAGTACGGGATCAGCCCCAGCATTTT. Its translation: CASSLVRDQPQHF.

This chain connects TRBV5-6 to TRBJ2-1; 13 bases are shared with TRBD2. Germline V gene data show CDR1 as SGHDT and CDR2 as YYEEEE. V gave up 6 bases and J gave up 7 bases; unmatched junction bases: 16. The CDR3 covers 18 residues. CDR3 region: CASTLKSSRTSGSNEQFF. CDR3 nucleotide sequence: TGTGCCAGCACACTTAAGTCGTCCCGGACTAGCGGGAGTAATGAGCAGTTCTTC.

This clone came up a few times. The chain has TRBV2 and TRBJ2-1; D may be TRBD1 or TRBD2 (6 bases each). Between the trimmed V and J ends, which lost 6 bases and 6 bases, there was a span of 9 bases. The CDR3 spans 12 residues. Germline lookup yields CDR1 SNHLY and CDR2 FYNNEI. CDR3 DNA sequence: TGTGCCAGCAGGAAGGGGGGCAATGAGCAGTTCTTC. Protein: CASRKGGNEQFF. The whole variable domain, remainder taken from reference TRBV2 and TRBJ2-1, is EPEVTQTPSHQVTQMGQEVILRCVPISNHLYFYWYRQILGQKVEFLVSFYNNEISEKSEIFDDQFSVERPDGSNFTLKIRSTKLEDSAMYFCASRKGGNEQFFGPGTRLTVL.

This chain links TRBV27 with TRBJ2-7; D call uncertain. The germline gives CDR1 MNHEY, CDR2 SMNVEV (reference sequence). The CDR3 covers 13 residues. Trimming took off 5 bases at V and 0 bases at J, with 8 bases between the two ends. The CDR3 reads CASSPHLSYEQYF. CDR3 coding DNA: TGTGCCAGCAGTCCCCATCTCTCCTACGAGCAGTACTTC.

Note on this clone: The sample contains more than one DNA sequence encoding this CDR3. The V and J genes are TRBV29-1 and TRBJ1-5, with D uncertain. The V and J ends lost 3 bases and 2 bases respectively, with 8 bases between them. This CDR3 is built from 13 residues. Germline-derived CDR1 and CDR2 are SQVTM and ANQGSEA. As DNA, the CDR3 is TGCAGCGTTGAGGAGGGTGGCAATCAGCCCCAGCATTTT. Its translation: CSVEEGGNQPQHF.

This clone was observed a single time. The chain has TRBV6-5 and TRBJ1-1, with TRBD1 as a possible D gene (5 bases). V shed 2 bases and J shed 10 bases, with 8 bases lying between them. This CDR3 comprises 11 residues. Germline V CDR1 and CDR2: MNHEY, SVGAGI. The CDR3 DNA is TGTGCCAGCAGTTACGGAGGGACAGCTTTCTTT. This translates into CASSYGGTAFF.

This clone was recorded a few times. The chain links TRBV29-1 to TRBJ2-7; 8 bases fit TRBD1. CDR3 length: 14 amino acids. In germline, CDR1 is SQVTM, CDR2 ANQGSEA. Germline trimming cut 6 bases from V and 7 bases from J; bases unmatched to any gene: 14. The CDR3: CSVLPPGGAREQYF. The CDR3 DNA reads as TGCAGCGTCTTACCTCCAGGGGGCGCAAGGGAGCAGTACTTC.

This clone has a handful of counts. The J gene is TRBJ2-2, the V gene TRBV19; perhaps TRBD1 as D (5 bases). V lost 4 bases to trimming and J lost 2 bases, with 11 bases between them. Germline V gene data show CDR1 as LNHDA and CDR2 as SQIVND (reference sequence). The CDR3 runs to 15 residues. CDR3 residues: CASSNQGTNTGELFF. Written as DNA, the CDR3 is TGTGCCAGTAGTAACCAGGGAACTAACACCGGGGAGCTGTTTTTT.

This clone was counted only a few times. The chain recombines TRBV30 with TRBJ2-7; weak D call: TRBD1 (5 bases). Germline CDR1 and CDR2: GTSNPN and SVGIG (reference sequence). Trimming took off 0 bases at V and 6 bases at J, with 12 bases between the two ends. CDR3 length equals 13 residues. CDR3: CAWSVLRVGEQYF. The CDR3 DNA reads TGTGCCTGGAGTGTACTCAGGGTGGGCGAGCAGTACTTC.

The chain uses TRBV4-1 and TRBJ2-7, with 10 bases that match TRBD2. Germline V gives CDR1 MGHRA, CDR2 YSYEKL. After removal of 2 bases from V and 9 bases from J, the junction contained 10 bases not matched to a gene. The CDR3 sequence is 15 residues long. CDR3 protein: CASSQRTSGNPGQYF. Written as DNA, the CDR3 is TGCGCCAGCAGCCAAAGGACTAGCGGCAACCCCGGGCAGTACTTC.

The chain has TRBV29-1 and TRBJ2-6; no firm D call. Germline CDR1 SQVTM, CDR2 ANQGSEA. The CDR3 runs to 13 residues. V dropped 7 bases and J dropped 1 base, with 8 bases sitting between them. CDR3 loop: CSASESGANVLTF. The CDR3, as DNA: TGCAGCGCGTCGGAGTCTGGGGCCAACGTCCTGACTTTC.

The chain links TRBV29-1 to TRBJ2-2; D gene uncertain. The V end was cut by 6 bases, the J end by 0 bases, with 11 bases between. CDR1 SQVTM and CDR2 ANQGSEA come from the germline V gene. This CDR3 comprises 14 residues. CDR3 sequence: CSVQVLANTGELFF. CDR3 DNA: TGCAGCGTGCAGGTACTCGCGAACACCGGGGAGCTGTTTTTT.

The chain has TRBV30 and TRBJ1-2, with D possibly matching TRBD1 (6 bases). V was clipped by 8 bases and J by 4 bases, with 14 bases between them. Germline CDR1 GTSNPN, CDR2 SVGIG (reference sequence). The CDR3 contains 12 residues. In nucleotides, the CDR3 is TGTGCCCAGGCGCAGGGGTCCTATGGCTACACCTTC. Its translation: CAQAQGSYGYTF.

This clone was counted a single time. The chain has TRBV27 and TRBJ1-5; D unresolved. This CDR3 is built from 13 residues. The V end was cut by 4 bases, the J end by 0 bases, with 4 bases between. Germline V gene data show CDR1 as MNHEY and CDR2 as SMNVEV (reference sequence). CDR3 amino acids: CASSSYSNQPQHF. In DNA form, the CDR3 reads TGTGCCAGCAGTTCTTATAGCAATCAGCCCCAGCATTTT.

Here the CDR3 DNA reads TGTGCCAGCAGTTTACAGGGCTACGAGCAGTACTTC. Protein sequence: CASSLQGYEQYF. J is TRBJ2-7 and V is TRBV27; D might be TRBD1 (5 bases). Trimming removed 2 bases from V and 3 bases from J, with 5 bases in between. Germline CDR1 and CDR2: MNHEY and SMNVEV (reference sequence). The CDR3 is made up of 12 amino acids.

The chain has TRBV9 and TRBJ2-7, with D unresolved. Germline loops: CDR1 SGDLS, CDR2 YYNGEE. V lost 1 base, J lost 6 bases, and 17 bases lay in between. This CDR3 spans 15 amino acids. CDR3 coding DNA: TGTGCCAGCAGCGTACAGGATGGGCTCGGTTCCGAGCAGTACTTC. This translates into CASSVQDGLGSEQYF.

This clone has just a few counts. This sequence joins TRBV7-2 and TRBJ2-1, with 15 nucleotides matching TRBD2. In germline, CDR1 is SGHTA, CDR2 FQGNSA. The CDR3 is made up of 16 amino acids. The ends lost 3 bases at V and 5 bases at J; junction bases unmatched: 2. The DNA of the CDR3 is TGTGCCAGCAGCTTGGGACTAGCGGGAGGCGACAATGAGCAGTTCTTC. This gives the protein CASSLGLAGGDNEQFF.